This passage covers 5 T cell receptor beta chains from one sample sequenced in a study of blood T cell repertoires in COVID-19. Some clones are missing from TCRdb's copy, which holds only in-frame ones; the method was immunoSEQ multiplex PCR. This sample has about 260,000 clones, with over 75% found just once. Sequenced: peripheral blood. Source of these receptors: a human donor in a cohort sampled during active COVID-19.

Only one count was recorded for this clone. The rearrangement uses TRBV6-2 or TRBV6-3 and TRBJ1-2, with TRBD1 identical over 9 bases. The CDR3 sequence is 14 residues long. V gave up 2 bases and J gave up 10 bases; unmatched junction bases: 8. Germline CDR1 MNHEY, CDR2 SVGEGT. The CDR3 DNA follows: TGTGCCAGCAGTTACCTCCGGACAGGGGAGTCCTACACCTTC. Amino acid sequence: CASSYLRTGESYTF.

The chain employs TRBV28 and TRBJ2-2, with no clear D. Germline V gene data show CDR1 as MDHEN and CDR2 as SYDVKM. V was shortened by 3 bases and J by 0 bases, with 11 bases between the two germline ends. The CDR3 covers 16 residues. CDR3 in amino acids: CASSFLGTANTGELFF. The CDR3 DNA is TGTGCCAGCAGTTTTTTAGGAACAGCGAACACCGGGGAGCTGTTTTTT.

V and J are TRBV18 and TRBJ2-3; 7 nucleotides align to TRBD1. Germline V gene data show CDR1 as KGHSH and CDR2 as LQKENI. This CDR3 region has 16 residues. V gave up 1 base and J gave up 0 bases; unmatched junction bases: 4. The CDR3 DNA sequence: TGTGCCAGCTCACCACTCCGACAGGGTAGCACAGATACGCAGTATTTT. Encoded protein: CASSPLRQGSTDTQYF.

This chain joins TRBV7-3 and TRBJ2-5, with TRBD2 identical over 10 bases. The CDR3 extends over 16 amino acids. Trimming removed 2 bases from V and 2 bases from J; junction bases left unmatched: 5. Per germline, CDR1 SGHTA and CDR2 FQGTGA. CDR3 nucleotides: TGTGCCAGCAGCTTATTAGGAGCGGGAGGGCAAGAGACCCAGTACTTC. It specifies CASSLLGAGGQETQYF.

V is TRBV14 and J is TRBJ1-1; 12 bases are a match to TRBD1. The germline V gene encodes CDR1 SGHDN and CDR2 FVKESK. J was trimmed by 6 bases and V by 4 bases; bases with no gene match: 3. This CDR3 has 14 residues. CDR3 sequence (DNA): TGTGCCAGCAGCCGGGACAGGGGGCTCGCTGAAGCTTTCTTT. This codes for CASSRDRGLAEAFF.